These 28 T cell receptor beta chains were sequenced from one sample in a study of blood T cells in healthy people across ages (dated by TCRdb to about 2015). Library generation was performed with 5' RACE. Sequencing used an Illumina HiSeq 2500. The second PCR ran for about 6 to 12 cycles and used a J-beta primer mix along with a sample-barcoded 5' primer. TCRdb redid the processing of the public reads, applying fastp at Q25 and MiXCR, and retained in-frame beta chains. Rows are unified per CDR3 protein, each entry keeping the most common DNA and genes. The sample yields hundreds of thousands of distinct CDR3 sequences; roughly 44% were counted once. The top ten hold about 21% of the sample. Sequencing was carried out using blood. The receptors shown here come from a man between 60 and 70 years old in good health.

The chain couples TRBV7-8 to TRBJ1-5; 9 nucleotides align to TRBD1. Looked up from germline, CDR1 is SGHVS and CDR2 is FQNEAQ. The CDR3 has 16 residues. The J segment lost 1 base and the V segment lost 1 base, leaving 2 bases of the junction unmatched. The DNA of the CDR3 is TGTGCCAGCAGCTTAGAGGGGACAGGGAGCAATCAGCCCCAGCATTTT. This encodes CASSLEGTGSNQPQHF.

Concerning this clonotype itself: A much larger clone is a single base away; this may be a read error. This rearrangement joins TRBV12-3 or TRBV12-4 to TRBJ1-2; unclear D gene. The CDR3 consists of 13 residues. V lost 6 bases and J lost 6, with 14 bases in between. This CDR3 reads CASRDPGGDGYTF. As DNA, the CDR3 is TGTGCCAGCAGAGACCCGGGAGGTGATGGCTACACCTTC.

The chain uses TRBV5-5 and TRBJ2-4; 16 nucleotides line up with TRBD2. CDR1 is SGHKS and CDR2 is YYEKEE in the germline V gene (reference sequence). The CDR3 is 19 amino acids. J lost 2 bases, V lost 3 bases, and 8 bases had no gene match. The CDR3 DNA reads as TGTGCCAGCAGCTATATGGGACTAGCGGGGGGGAGGTCCAAAAACATTCAGTACTTC. Translating it yields CASSYMGLAGGRSKNIQYF.

The chain employs TRBV2 and TRBJ2-2, with TRBD2 matching over 9 bases. Trimming removed 4 bases from V and 1 base from J; junction bases left unmatched: 4. This CDR3 has 16 residues. CDR1 is SNHLY and CDR2 is FYNNEI in the germline V gene. CDR3 DNA sequence: TGTGCCAGCAGTGCGCTGCGGGGGGGGAACACCGGGGAGCTGTTTTTT. This codes for CASSALRGGNTGELFF.

V usage is TRBV6-5 and J usage is TRBJ1-1, with TRBD1 as a possible D gene (5 bases). Trimming cost V 6 bases and J 1 base, with 9 bases left between them. Germline V gene lookup returns CDR1 MNHEY and CDR2 SVGAGI. The CDR3 contains 13 residues. The CDR3 region is CASRRQTNTEAFF. CDR3 nucleotide sequence: TGTGCCAGCAGGCGACAGACGAACACTGAAGCTTTCTTT.

This sequence joins TRBV7-2 and TRBJ2-5; 11 nucleotides align to TRBD2. Germline V gives CDR1 SGHTA, CDR2 FQGNSA. V was pared by 3 bases and J by 5 bases, with 8 bases of the junction left unmatched. This CDR3 region has 16 residues. The CDR3 DNA is TGTGCCAGCAGCTTGGGACTAGCGGAGGGCACGGAGACCCAGTACTTC. Translating gives CASSLGLAEGTETQYF.

The chain uses TRBV9 and TRBJ2-4; D could derive from TRBD1 or TRBD2 (5 bases each). The DNA end favors TRBJ2-7, so the J call may be wrong. Germline CDR1 reads SGDLS; CDR2 reads YYNGEE. CDR3 length: 13 residues. CDR3 amino acids: CASSTDSGLEQYF. CDR3 nucleotides: TGTGCCAGCAGCACTGACAGCGGACTCGAGCAGTACTTC.

This clonotype was counted many times. The V gene is TRBV20-1, the J gene TRBJ1-6; no definite D call. V shed 4 bases and J shed 0 bases, with 13 bases lying between them. From germline, CDR1 is DFQATT and CDR2 SNEGSKA (reference sequence). The CDR3 loop spans 16 amino acids. The CDR3, as DNA: TGCAGTGCTACGTCCAAGGCCAGCTCCTATAATTCACCCCTCCACTTT. Protein: CSATSKASSYNSPLHF.

The chain has TRBV28 and TRBJ1-2, with D perhaps matching TRBD1 (5 bases). The CDR3 loop spans 14 amino acids. Trimming shortened V by 4 bases and J by 0 bases, and 9 bases separated the two germline ends. The V gene's germline CDR1 is MDHEN and CDR2 SYDVKM. Here the CDR3 DNA reads TGTGCCAGCAGTTGGGGACGGGCTAACTATGGCTACACCTTC. Protein: CASSWGRANYGYTF.

V gene TRBV30 combines with J gene TRBJ1-1; D perhaps matches TRBD1 (6 bases). The CDR3 extends over 15 amino acids. CDR1 is GTSNPN, CDR2 SVGIG, per germline (reference sequence). V was cut by 4 bases and J by 1 base, with 16 bases left in between. The CDR3 DNA follows: TGTGCCTGGAACCCCCTCGGAGGGGGGAACACTGAAGCTTTCTTT. The encoded protein is CAWNPLGGGNTEAFF.

The gene calls are TRBV5-1 and TRBJ2-1; D unclear. The length of the CDR3 is 16 residues. V lost 1 base and J 10 bases, leaving 21 bases between the germline ends. CDR1 and CDR2 (germline): SGHRS, YFSETQ. The CDR3 DNA follows: TGCGCCAGCAGCTTGAGGGCAGGCACCCGTCAGGCCGAGCAGTTCTTC. This translates into CASSLRAGTRQAEQFF.

The chain carries TRBV20-1 and TRBJ2-3; TRBD2 aligns across 8 bases. This CDR3 has 15 residues. Looked up from germline, CDR1 is DFQATT and CDR2 is SNEGSKA (reference sequence). V shed 1 base, J shed 4 bases, and the junction held 7 bases outside the gene matches. CDR3 bases: TGCAGTGCTAGAGTTCCGGGACTAGATGCAGATACGCAGTATTTT. Encoded protein: CSARVPGLDADTQYF.

The V call is TRBV5-6, the J call TRBJ2-1, with 11 positions matching TRBD2. The J segment lost 9 bases and the V segment lost 0 bases, leaving 5 bases of the junction unmatched. The CDR3 consists of 15 residues. CDR1 and CDR2 from the germline V gene are SGHDT and YYEEEE. CDR3 sequence: CASSLETSGDIEQFF. The CDR3 nucleotides read TGTGCCAGCAGCTTGGAGACTAGCGGGGATATTGAGCAGTTCTTC.

CDR3 sequence reads: CASSPDRGTQYF. In nucleotides, the CDR3 is TGTGCCAGCTCACCGGACAGGGGTACGCAGTATTTT. The chain employs TRBV18 and TRBJ2-3; 9 bases line up with TRBD1. J was trimmed by 8 bases and V by 3 bases; bases with no gene match: 0. The CDR3 loop spans 12 amino acids. Per the germline V gene, CDR1 is KGHSH and CDR2 is LQKENI.

This clonotype was observed a few times. The rearrangement uses TRBV7-9 and TRBJ2-1; either TRBD1 or TRBD2 may fit D (5 bases each). CDR3 length equals 14 residues. The V gene lost 7 bases and the J gene lost 7 bases, with 17 bases spanning the gap. Germline loops: CDR1 SEHNR, CDR2 FQNEAQ (reference sequence). CDR3 residues: CASTFGASLNEQFF. CDR3 nucleotides: TGTGCCAGCACATTTGGGGCTAGCTTGAATGAGCAGTTCTTC.

This chain joins TRBV11-3 and TRBJ2-7, with D unclear. Germline V gives CDR1 SGHNT, CDR2 YENEEA. The V end lost 3 bases, the J end lost 1 base, and 19 bases lay between the germline ends. The CDR3 extends over 17 amino acids. CDR3 loop: CASSFISGGQRSYEQYF. In nucleotides, the CDR3 is TGTGCCAGCAGCTTTATATCCGGTGGGCAGAGGTCCTACGAGCAGTACTTC.

In this sample, this clonotype turned up a few times. V gene TRBV27 combines with J gene TRBJ1-1; tentative D call: TRBD1 (5 bases). The CDR3 runs 16 residues. V gave up 0 bases and J gave up 6 bases, with 17 bases separating them. Germline loops: CDR1 MNHEY, CDR2 SMNVEV (reference sequence). The CDR3 here is CASSLSKGTFFSEAFF. The CDR3 DNA sequence: TGTGCCAGCAGTTTATCGAAAGGGACCTTTTTTTCTGAAGCTTTCTTT.

V usage is TRBV20-1 and J usage is TRBJ2-7; the match to TRBD2 covers 7 bases. Germline CDR1 is DFQATT and CDR2 is SNEGSKA (reference sequence). The CDR3 length is 15 residues. V was pared by 6 bases and J by 2 bases, with 13 bases of the junction left unmatched. The CDR3 nucleotides read TGCAGTGCCTCCCCGGGTGCTAGCGGTCCCTACGAGCAGTACTTC. Protein product: CSASPGASGPYEQYF.

V usage is TRBV20-1 and J usage is TRBJ2-4, with 8 bases aligning to TRBD2. The DNA matches TRBJ2-5 better at its end, which makes the J call doubtful. The CDR3 is made up of 14 amino acids. The germline gives CDR1 DFQATT, CDR2 SNEGSKA (reference sequence). DNA for the CDR3: TGCAGTGCTACTAGGGGACTAGACGGAGAGACCCAGTACTTC. Encoded protein: CSATRGLDGETQYF.

This clonotype has more than one count but fewer than ten. The gene calls are TRBV6-5 and TRBJ2-7; D unclear. The germline gives CDR1 MNHEY, CDR2 SVGAGI. CDR3 length: 15 residues. The V gene lost 0 bases and the J gene lost 7 bases, with 16 bases spanning the gap. The DNA for the CDR3 is TGTGCCAGCAGTTACTCTAGGAGTTCCCTGAGGGAGCAGTACTTC. As protein: CASSYSRSSLREQYF.

The chain combines TRBV27 with TRBJ1-5; D not resolved. Trimming left V 3 bases short and J 7 bases short, with 16 bases between. The germline CDR1 and CDR2 sequences are MNHEY and SMNVEV (reference sequence). The CDR3 has 15 residues. The CDR3 reads CASSFGRGGIQPQHF. The CDR3 DNA reads TGTGCCAGCAGTTTTGGCCGAGGAGGGATCCAGCCCCAGCATTTT.

This clonotype was recorded a few times. The chain joins TRBV6-2 or TRBV6-3 to TRBJ2-7; the match to TRBD1 covers 7 bases. This CDR3 contains 13 residues. Germline CDR1 and CDR2: MNHEY and SVGEGT. V shed 6 bases and J 6 bases; nucleotides not matched to a gene: 8. This chain's CDR3 is CASRDNRGAEQYF. The CDR3 coding sequence is TGTGCCAGCAGAGATAACAGGGGTGCCGAGCAGTACTTC.

Ten or more counts support this clonotype. This chain connects TRBV7-9 to TRBJ2-7; unclear D gene. The germline V gene encodes CDR1 SEHNR and CDR2 FQNEAQ (reference sequence). Trimming removed 1 base from V and 4 bases from J, with 5 bases in between. This CDR3 has 12 residues. CDR3 residues: CASSLEVYEQYF. The CDR3 bases are TGTGCCAGCAGCTTAGAGGTTTACGAGCAGTACTTC.

The chain links TRBV3-1 to TRBJ2-7, with 11 bases aligning to TRBD1. The V segment lost 2 bases and the J segment 0 bases; nucleotides outside the gene matches: 3. Per the germline V gene, CDR1 is LGHDT and CDR2 is YNNKEL (reference sequence). The CDR3 is made up of 16 amino acids. The CDR3 sequence is CASSQKGQGVSYEQYF. The CDR3 region has the DNA TGTGCCAGCAGCCAAAAGGGACAGGGGGTCTCCTACGAGCAGTACTTC.

V and J are TRBV2 and TRBJ2-3, with 10 bases fitting TRBD2. In germline, CDR1 is SNHLY, CDR2 FYNNEI. The ends lost 6 bases at V and 5 bases at J; junction bases unmatched: 11. The length of the CDR3 is 16 residues. CDR3 sequence reads: CASRLTSGGAEDTQYF. Written as DNA, the CDR3 is TGTGCCAGCAGGCTGACGAGCGGGGGGGCCGAAGATACGCAGTATTTT.

About this clonotype: A read error may produce the germline difference seen at one junction end. The rearrangement uses TRBV6-5 and TRBJ1-2, with TRBD1 as a possible D gene (6 bases). The CDR3 covers 15 residues. Germline V gene data show CDR1 as MNHEY and CDR2 as SVGAGI. The DNA for the CDR3 is TGTGCCAGCGCAAGGTCCGGGGGCGGTCAGGAAGGCTACTCCTTC. It yields the protein CASARSGGGQEGYSF.

With regard to this clonotype: At one end the junction does not follow the germline gene, possibly because of a read error. The chain carries TRBV15 and TRBJ2-3; 8 nucleotides agree with TRBD1. Per germline, CDR1 LNHNV and CDR2 YYDKDF (reference sequence). The length of the CDR3 is 16 residues. As DNA, the CDR3 is TGTGCCACCAACAGAGTAAACAGGGGGGAGACAGATACGCAGTATTTT. Its protein is CATNRVNRGETDTQYF.

The rearrangement links TRBV28 to TRBJ2-1; unclear D gene. Germline lookup yields CDR1 MDHEN and CDR2 SYDVKM. The V gene lost 8 bases and the J gene lost 0 bases, with 8 bases spanning the gap. The CDR3 is 13 amino acids. The CDR3 here is CASHKSSYNEQFF. DNA for the CDR3: TGTGCCAGCCATAAGAGCTCCTACAATGAGCAGTTCTTC. The full variable domain, in which reference TRBV28 and TRBJ2-1 provide the parts outside the CDR3, is DVKVTQSSRYLVKRTGEKVFLECVQDMDHENMFWYRQDPGLGLRLIYFSYDVKMKEKGDIPEGYSVSREKKERFSLILESASTNQTSMYLCASHKSSYNEQFFGPGTRLTVL.